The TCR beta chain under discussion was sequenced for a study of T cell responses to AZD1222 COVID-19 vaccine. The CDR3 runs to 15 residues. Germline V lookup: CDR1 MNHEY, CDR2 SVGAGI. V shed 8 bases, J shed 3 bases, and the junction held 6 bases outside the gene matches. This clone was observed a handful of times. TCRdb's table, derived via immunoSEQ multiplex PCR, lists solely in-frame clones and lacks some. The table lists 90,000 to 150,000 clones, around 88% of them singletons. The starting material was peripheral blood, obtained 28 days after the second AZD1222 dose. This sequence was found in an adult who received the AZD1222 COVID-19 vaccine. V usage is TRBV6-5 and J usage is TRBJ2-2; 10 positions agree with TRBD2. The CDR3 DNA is TGTGCCAGCTCCCCCAGCGGGAGGGACACCGGGGAGCTGTTTTTT. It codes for CASSPSGRDTGELFF.